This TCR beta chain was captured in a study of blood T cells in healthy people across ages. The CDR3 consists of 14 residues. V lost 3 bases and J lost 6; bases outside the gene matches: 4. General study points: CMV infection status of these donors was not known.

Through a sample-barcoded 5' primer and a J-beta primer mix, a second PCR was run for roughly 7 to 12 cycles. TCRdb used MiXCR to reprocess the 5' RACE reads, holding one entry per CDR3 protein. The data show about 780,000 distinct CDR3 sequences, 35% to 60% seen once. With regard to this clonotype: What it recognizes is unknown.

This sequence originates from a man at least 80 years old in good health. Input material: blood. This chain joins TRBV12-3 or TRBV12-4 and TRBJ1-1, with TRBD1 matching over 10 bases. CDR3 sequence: CASSFIGTGAEAFF. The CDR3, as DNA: TGTGCCAGCAGTTTTATTGGGACAGGGGCTGAAGCTTTCTTT.